The text below deals with one TCR beta chain. Clones were read by immunoSEQ multiplex PCR, and TCRdb kept only the in-frame ones, dropping some. The data show around 80,000 clones, 95% to 98% seen once. The entry originates in a study of technical replicates of blood from a few donors. The sequencing sample was made of T cells isolated from PBMCs. The TCR originated in a human donor in good health.

CDR3 coding DNA: TGTGCCAGTAGTATGAGACAGGGTATAGTTGAAGCTTTCTTT. The encoded protein is CASSMRQGIVEAFF. The chain combines TRBV19 with TRBJ1-1, with TRBD1 matching over 7 bases. Germline V gene lookup returns CDR1 LNHDA and CDR2 SQIVND (reference sequence). The CDR3 length is 14 residues. V gave up 3 bases and J gave up 7 bases; unmatched junction bases: 8.